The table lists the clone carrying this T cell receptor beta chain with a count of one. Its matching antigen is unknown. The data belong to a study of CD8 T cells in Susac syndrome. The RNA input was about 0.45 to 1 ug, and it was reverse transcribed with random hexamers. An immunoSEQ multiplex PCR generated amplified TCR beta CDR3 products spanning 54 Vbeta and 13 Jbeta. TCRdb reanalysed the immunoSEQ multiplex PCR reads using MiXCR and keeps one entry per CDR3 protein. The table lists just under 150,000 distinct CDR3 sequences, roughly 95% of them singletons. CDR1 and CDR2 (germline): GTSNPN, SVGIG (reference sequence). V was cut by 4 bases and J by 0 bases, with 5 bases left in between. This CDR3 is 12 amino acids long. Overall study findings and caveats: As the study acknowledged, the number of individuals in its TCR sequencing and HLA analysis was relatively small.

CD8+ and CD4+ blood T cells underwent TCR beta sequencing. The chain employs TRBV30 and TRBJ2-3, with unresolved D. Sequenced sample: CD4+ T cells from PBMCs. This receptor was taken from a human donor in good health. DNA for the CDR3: TGTGCCTGGAAGTACAGCACAGATACGCAGTATTTT. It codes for CAWKYSTDTQYF.